These 30 T cell receptor beta chains were sequenced from one sample in a study of shared clonotypes between healthy human individuals. Profiled with immunoSEQ multiplex PCR; TCRdb holds only in-frame clones, not every one. The table has some 1.5 million clones, 95% to 99% seen once. Sequenced material: naive CD4+ T cells sorted from blood. This sample's subset: CD45RA+ positively selected. These receptors were taken from a man aged 25 to 45 in good health.

This clone showed up just once. The genes are TRBV7-8 and TRBJ2-3, with 11 bases lining up with TRBD1. Trimming at V came to 6 bases and at J to 3 bases, leaving 11 bases not matched to a gene. Germline assignment: CDR1 SGHVS and CDR2 FQNEAQ. The length of the CDR3 is 17 residues. The CDR3 loop is CASSFRTGGTNTDTQYF. In DNA, the CDR3 is TGTGCCAGCAGTTTCAGGACAGGGGGCACTAATACAGATACGCAGTATTTT.

In the case of this clone: The same CDR3 can be traced to other DNA sequences in this sample. This sequence joins TRBV9 and TRBJ2-7; TRBD2 agrees at 9 bases. The CDR3 totals 15 residues. Germline V lookup: CDR1 SGDLS, CDR2 YYNGEE. V shed 0 bases, J shed 2 bases, and the junction held 3 bases outside the gene matches. The CDR3 sequence is CASSVGTSVTYEQYF. The CDR3 coding sequence is TGTGCCAGCAGCGTAGGGACTAGCGTTACCTACGAGCAGTACTTC.

This chain connects TRBV27 to TRBJ2-2; TRBD2 agrees at 11 bases. This CDR3 comprises 15 residues. Germline V gene lookup returns CDR1 MNHEY and CDR2 SMNVEV (reference sequence). With 7 bases clipped from V and 5 bases from J, the junction kept 6 bases outside the gene matches. The CDR3 sequence: CASNPGLAETGELFF. CDR3 in DNA: TGTGCCAGCAATCCGGGACTAGCGGAAACCGGGGAGCTGTTTTTT.

This chain connects TRBV7-2 to TRBJ2-5; TRBD1 is a possible D gene (5 bases). V was shortened by 5 bases and J by 4 bases, with 17 bases between the two germline ends. Germline V gene data show CDR1 as SGHTA and CDR2 as FQGNSA. The CDR3 length is 15 residues. CDR3 nucleotide sequence: TGTGCCAGCAGCGGCGAAGGGGCGGTGCGAGAGACCCAGTACTTC. Amino acid sequence: CASSGEGAVRETQYF.

The rearrangement links TRBV19 to TRBJ2-1; D possibly uses TRBD1 or TRBD2 (5 bases each). V was cut by 6 bases and J by 4 bases, with 16 bases left in between. The CDR3 runs to 15 residues. The V gene's germline CDR1 is LNHDA and CDR2 SQIVND (reference sequence). Written as DNA, the CDR3 is TGTGCCAGTAGGGAGGCCGGGACCGTTTACAATGAGCAGTTCTTC. Protein: CASREAGTVYNEQFF. The whole variable domain, filled in from reference TRBV19 and TRBJ2-1, reads DGGITQSPKYLFRKEGQNVTLSCEQNLNHDAMYWYRQDPGQGLRLIYYSQIVNDFQKGDIAEGYSVSREKKESFPLTVTSAQKNPTAFYLCASREAGTVYNEQFFGPGTRLTVL.

This sequence joins TRBV18 and TRBJ1-2, with 12 bases that match TRBD1. Unmatched junction bases numbered 12, after V lost 4 bases and J lost 3 bases. The CDR3 totals 18 residues. Germline assignment: CDR1 KGHSH and CDR2 LQKENI. This CDR3 reads CASSQGPRDRGLDYGYTF. The CDR3 DNA reads TGTGCCAGCTCACAAGGGCCTAGGGACAGGGGGCTCGACTATGGCTACACCTTC.

V is TRBV7-9 and J is TRBJ1-4; D remains ambiguous. CDR1 SEHNR and CDR2 FQNEAQ come from the germline V gene (reference sequence). The CDR3 has 15 amino acids. V shed 5 bases and J shed 8 bases, with 18 bases lying between them. In DNA form, the CDR3 reads TGTGCCAGCAGCCCGACTCTTCGTCGTATAGAAAAACTGTTTTTT. Protein: CASSPTLRRIEKLFF.

The rearrangement uses TRBV7-2 and TRBJ2-2; D remains unclear. V was shortened by 5 bases and J by 6 bases, with 7 bases between the two germline ends. CDR3 length: 12 residues. Germline CDR1 and CDR2: SGHTA and FQGNSA. The CDR3 sequence: CASSRKPGELFF. The CDR3 DNA reads TGTGCCAGCAGCCGTAAGCCCGGGGAGCTGTTTTTT.

The chain carries TRBV9 and TRBJ2-6, with a tentative D call TRBD1 (6 bases). The length of the CDR3 is 17 residues. Per germline, CDR1 SGDLS and CDR2 YYNGEE. The ends were cut back, 5 bases at V and 0 bases at J, with 15 bases in the middle. This CDR3 reads CASSQDRLVSGANVLTF. The CDR3 DNA reads TGTGCCAGCAGTCAAGACAGGCTAGTCTCTGGGGCCAACGTCCTGACTTTC. The full variable domain, in which reference TRBV9 and TRBJ2-6 provide the parts outside the CDR3, is DSGVTQTPKHLITATGQRVTLRCSPRSGDLSVYWYQQSLDQGLQFLIQYYNGEERAKGNILERFSAQQFPDLHSELNLSSLELGDSALYFCASSQDRLVSGANVLTFGAGSRLTVL.

V usage is TRBV29-1 and J usage is TRBJ1-1; 10 bases are shared with TRBD1. J lost 10 bases, V lost 3 bases, and 11 bases had no gene match. The CDR3 sequence is 14 residues long. Germline CDR1 is SQVTM and CDR2 is ANQGSEA. The CDR3 here is CSVDGATGGTRAFF. The CDR3 nucleotides read TGCAGCGTTGACGGGGCGACAGGGGGCACTCGAGCTTTCTTT.

Comments on this clone: Other DNA sequences from this sample encode an identical CDR3 as well. The chain links TRBV5-1 to TRBJ2-1; TRBD1 aligns across 11 bases. The germline V gene has CDR1 SGHRS and CDR2 YFSETQ. The CDR3 has 14 amino acids. V was clipped by 4 bases and J by 6 bases; unmatched bases: 3. CDR3: CASSPGTGGNEQFF. The DNA for the CDR3 is TGCGCCAGCAGCCCAGGGACAGGGGGCAATGAGCAGTTCTTC.

The genes are TRBV27 and TRBJ1-1; 8 bases map to TRBD1. The germline gives CDR1 MNHEY, CDR2 SMNVEV (reference sequence). V lost 6 bases, J lost 1 base, and 7 bases stayed unmatched. CDR3 size: 15 residues. The CDR3 region is CASRTGGGWNTEAFF. CDR3 DNA: TGTGCCAGCAGAACAGGGGGGGGCTGGAACACTGAAGCTTTCTTT.

V is TRBV2 and J is TRBJ2-3; D unclear. There are 14 residues in the CDR3. V dropped 3 bases and J dropped 3 bases, with 10 bases sitting between them. The V gene's germline CDR1 is SNHLY and CDR2 FYNNEI. The CDR3 DNA follows: TGTGCCAGCAGTGAGGGTGGGAAGACAGATACGCAGTATTTT. Encoded protein: CASSEGGKTDTQYF.

This chain links TRBV5-1 with TRBJ2-5; D unclear. CDR3 length: 13 amino acids. The germline V gene has CDR1 SGHRS and CDR2 YFSETQ. Trimming pared 4 bases from V and 5 bases from J, leaving 12 bases between. The CDR3 loop is CASSGPSSETQYF. CDR3 coding DNA: TGCGCCAGCAGCGGTCCCTCAAGCGAGACCCAGTACTTC.

The chain couples TRBV5-1 to TRBJ1-2; D may be TRBD1 (6 bases). CDR3 length: 16 residues. Trimming pared 0 bases from V and 4 bases from J, leaving 16 bases between. Germline lookup yields CDR1 SGHRS and CDR2 YFSETQ. CDR3: CASSLEGPRDTYGYTF. CDR3 sequence (DNA): TGCGCCAGCAGCTTGGAGGGCCCTCGGGACACCTATGGCTACACCTTC.

The chain carries TRBV6-6 and TRBJ2-1; 9 nucleotides agree with TRBD2. With V trimmed by 7 bases and J by 3 bases, 7 bases remained unmatched. Looked up from germline, CDR1 is MNHNY and CDR2 is SVGAGI (reference sequence). The CDR3 has 15 residues. CDR3 sequence (DNA): TGTGCCAGCACCAGACTAGCGGAAAACTACAATGAGCAGTTCTTC. It yields the protein CASTRLAENYNEQFF.

This rearrangement joins TRBV25-1 to TRBJ1-1; no reliable D call. The CDR3 contains 15 residues. Per germline, CDR1 MGHDK and CDR2 SYGVNS. With 3 bases removed from V and 1 base from J, the gap between germline ends came to 12 bases. CDR3 region: CASSEWGRTNTEAFF. The DNA of the CDR3 is TGTGCCAGCAGTGAGTGGGGTCGGACGAACACTGAAGCTTTCTTT.

This chain links TRBV15 with TRBJ1-2; D is possibly TRBD1 (6 bases). Germline V CDR1 and CDR2: LNHNV, YYDKDF (reference sequence). CDR3 length equals 16 residues. V gave up 0 bases and J gave up 4 bases, with 15 bases separating them. The CDR3 sequence: CATSRETGAMGYGYTF. As DNA, the CDR3 is TGTGCCACCAGCAGAGAGACAGGCGCGATGGGCTATGGCTACACCTTC.

This chain uses TRBV5-4 with TRBJ1-2, with D possibly being TRBD1 (6 bases). Germline CDR1 is SGHNT and CDR2 is YYREEE (reference sequence). This CDR3 has 14 residues. V was shortened by 4 bases and J by 0 bases, with 10 bases between the two germline ends. The CDR3 nucleotides are TGTGCCAGCAGCGCCGACAGGACTAACTATGGCTACACCTTC. Translation: CASSADRTNYGYTF.

The CDR3 loop reads CASCQGRVIAYGNQPQHF. CDR3 DNA: TGTGCCAGCTGCCAGGGACGGGTAATAGCGTATGGCAATCAGCCCCAGCATTTT. The chain links TRBV28 to TRBJ1-5; a weak D match, TRBD1 (5 bases). The CDR3 has 18 residues. Germline V gene data show CDR1 as MDHEN and CDR2 as SYDVKM. V lost 8 bases and J lost 2, with 25 bases in between.

The genes are TRBV7-2 and TRBJ1-5; D unresolved. The length of the CDR3 is 15 residues. The V gene lost 5 bases and the J gene lost 3 bases, with 14 bases spanning the gap. From germline, CDR1 is SGHTA and CDR2 FQGNSA. CDR3 sequence: CASSPLDLPNQPQHF. CDR3 DNA sequence: TGTGCCAGCAGCCCATTGGACTTGCCCAATCAGCCCCAGCATTTT. The full variable domain, its missing parts supplied by reference TRBV7-2 and TRBJ1-5, is GAGVSQSPSNKVTEKGKDVELRCDPISGHTALYWYRQSLGQGLEFLIYFQGNSAPDKSGLPSDRFSAERTGGSVSTLTIQRTQQEDSAVYLCASSPLDLPNQPQHFGDGTRLSIL.

With regard to this clone: The sample carries other DNA sequences with the same CDR3. The chain links TRBV2 to TRBJ2-3, with D possibly being TRBD1 (5 bases). CDR1 SNHLY and CDR2 FYNNEI come from the germline V gene. The CDR3 covers 11 residues. Trimming removed 11 bases from V and 2 bases from J, with 8 bases in between. For the CDR3, the DNA is TGTGCCTCCAGGGACACAGATACGCAGTATTTT. Translation: CASRDTDTQYF.

J is TRBJ1-5 and V is TRBV18, with D maybe TRBD1 (6 bases). Germline lookup yields CDR1 KGHSH and CDR2 LQKENI. This CDR3 contains 16 residues. Trimming left V 5 bases short and J 6 bases short, with 20 bases between. CDR3 sequence reads: CASSGVTGLGAQPQHF. Here the CDR3 DNA reads TGTGCCAGCTCAGGAGTCACAGGGTTAGGGGCTCAGCCCCAGCATTTT.

This clone appeared a single time. This sequence joins TRBV9 and TRBJ2-1; TRBD2 might be the D (5 bases). Germline V gene lookup returns CDR1 SGDLS and CDR2 YYNGEE. V was trimmed by 0 bases and J by 3 bases, leaving 16 bases between them. This CDR3 comprises 17 residues. CDR3 sequence reads: CASSVDGVGSDYNEQFF. In DNA, the CDR3 is TGTGCCAGCAGCGTAGATGGCGTGGGTAGCGACTACAATGAGCAGTTCTTC. The full variable domain, in which reference TRBV9 and TRBJ2-1 provide the parts outside the CDR3, is DSGVTQTPKHLITATGQRVTLRCSPRSGDLSVYWYQQSLDQGLQFLIQYYNGEERAKGNILERFSAQQFPDLHSELNLSSLELGDSALYFCASSVDGVGSDYNEQFFGPGTRLTVL.

The V and J genes are TRBV10-3 and TRBJ2-3; TRBD1 might be the D (6 bases). Germline values: CDR1 ENHRY, CDR2 SYGVKD. V was shortened by 0 bases and J by 2 bases, with 18 bases between the two germline ends. The CDR3 has 18 residues. CDR3 bases: TGTGCCATCAGTGAGTCGGCCCTACAGGGTACCTTCACAGATACGCAGTATTTT. As protein: CAISESALQGTFTDTQYF.

This sequence joins TRBV18 and TRBJ2-3; D gene ambiguous. This CDR3 has 14 amino acids. Trimming removed 0 bases from V and 4 bases from J, with 8 bases in between. CDR1 KGHSH and CDR2 LQKENI come from the germline V gene. This chain's CDR3 is CASSPPFSPDTQYF. The CDR3 DNA is TGTGCCAGCTCACCACCGTTCTCCCCAGATACGCAGTATTTT.

J is TRBJ1-5 and V is TRBV25-1, with TRBD1 matching over 9 bases. The germline V gene has CDR1 MGHDK and CDR2 SYGVNS. Trimming took 5 bases from V and 0 from J; bases not matched to a gene: 8. The CDR3 covers 17 residues. In nucleotides, the CDR3 is TGTGCCAGCAGTCCCCCGGGACAGGGAAATAGCAATCAGCCCCAGCATTTT. It encodes CASSPPGQGNSNQPQHF.

This chain connects TRBV18 to TRBJ2-6; 7 bases map to TRBD1. This CDR3 comprises 18 residues. The V segment lost 3 bases and the J segment 0 bases; nucleotides outside the gene matches: 8. Germline V gene data show CDR1 as KGHSH and CDR2 as LQKENI. CDR3 in amino acids: CASSPDRVGGSGANVLTF. CDR3 nucleotides: TGTGCCAGCTCACCCGACAGGGTTGGGGGCTCTGGGGCCAACGTCCTGACTTTC.

This chain connects TRBV10-1 to TRBJ2-3, with 10 bases lining up with TRBD1. CDR1 and CDR2 (germline): WNHNN, SYGVQD (reference sequence). V lost 2 bases and J lost 6; bases outside the gene matches: 14. CDR3 length: 18 amino acids. The CDR3 protein is CASSERPGQGRPGDTQYF. The CDR3 DNA reads as TGCGCCAGCAGTGAGCGACCGGGACAGGGGAGACCCGGGGATACGCAGTATTTT.

This sequence joins TRBV19 and TRBJ2-2, with 9 bases lining up with TRBD2. This CDR3 is 17 amino acids long. V was pared by 0 bases and J by 0 bases, with 2 bases of the junction left unmatched. Germline V gene lookup returns CDR1 LNHDA and CDR2 SQIVND (reference sequence). The CDR3 loop reads CASSIDLAGSNTGELFF. The CDR3 region has the DNA TGTGCCAGTAGTATAGATCTAGCGGGATCGAACACCGGGGAGCTGTTTTTT. Together with reference TRBV19 and TRBJ2-2, the CDR3 gives the full variable domain: DGGITQSPKYLFRKEGQNVTLSCEQNLNHDAMYWYRQDPGQGLRLIYYSQIVNDFQKGDIAEGYSVSREKKESFPLTVTSAQKNPTAFYLCASSIDLAGSNTGELFFGEGSRLTVL.